The 5 T cell receptor beta chains given below trace back to one sample, sequenced in a study of T cells in Graves' hyperthyroidism and ophthalmopathy. Researchers took RNA transcripts and amplified the TCR beta CDR3 regions from them. The study used the HTBI primer set for a first-round RT-PCR of the TCR CDR3. MiXCR, run by TCRdb on the multiplex PCR reads, gives a single entry per CDR3 protein. The repertoire holds some 760,000 distinct CDR3 sequences, with approximately 15% as singletons. Sequenced material: blood. The source of these receptors is a woman aged 18-29 years with Graves' hyperthyroidism.

V gene TRBV18 combines with J gene TRBJ2-2, with 8 bases aligning to TRBD1. This CDR3 region has 17 residues. Germline V gene data show CDR1 as KGHSH and CDR2 as LQKENI. The junction had 8 bases not matched to a gene; V was cut back by 4 bases and J by 1 base. CDR3 protein: CASSLTPGTGNTGELFF. The DNA for the CDR3 is TGTGCCAGCTCACTTACCCCGGGGACAGGGAACACCGGGGAGCTGTTTTTT. Full variable domain (remainder filled in from reference TRBV18 and TRBJ2-2): NAGVMQNPRHLVRRRGQEARLRCSPMKGHSHVYWYRQLPEEGLKFMVYLQKENIIDESGMPKERFSAEFPKEGPSILRIQQVVRGDSAAYFCASSLTPGTGNTGELFFGEGSRLTVL.

The table lists this clonotype with many counts. The chain has TRBV20-1 and TRBJ2-1; the D is unclear. Germline CDR1 is DFQATT and CDR2 is SNEGSKA (reference sequence). The CDR3 runs to 14 residues. The ends were cut back, 3 bases at V and 3 bases at J, with 12 bases in the middle. The CDR3 bases are TGCAGTGCTAGGGGCGATACGTTCTACAATGAGCAGTTCTTC. It encodes CSARGDTFYNEQFF.

The V gene is TRBV29-1, the J gene TRBJ2-7; D is perhaps TRBD1 (5 bases). The CDR3 covers 13 residues. CDR1 and CDR2 (germline): SQVTM, ANQGSEA. The ends were cut back, 5 bases at V and 0 bases at J, with 11 bases in the middle. The CDR3 sequence: CSVKDITSYEQYF. The CDR3 nucleotides read TGCAGCGTTAAGGACATTACCTCCTACGAGCAGTACTTC.

This clonotype showed up just a few times. V gene TRBV6-1 combines with J gene TRBJ2-4; 9 bases match TRBD1. Unmatched junction bases numbered 16, after V lost 1 base and J lost 0 bases. CDR1 is MNHNS, CDR2 SASEGT, per germline. CDR3 size: 21 residues. The CDR3 DNA reads TGTGCCAGCAGTGAAGAAGTTGCGGCGGGACAGGGTGAATTAGCCAAAAACATTCAGTACTTC. Translation: CASSEEVAAGQGELAKNIQYF.

This clonotype was seen only a few times. The chain employs TRBV27 and TRBJ1-5; 10 bases are a match to TRBD1. Trimming at V came to 4 bases and at J to 1 base, leaving 10 bases not matched to a gene. This CDR3 spans 18 amino acids. Looked up from germline, CDR1 is MNHEY and CDR2 is SMNVEV (reference sequence). The chain's CDR3 is CASSSKPPGQGSNQPQHF. CDR3 DNA: TGTGCCAGCAGTTCAAAACCTCCGGGACAGGGGAGCAATCAGCCCCAGCATTTT.